This passage covers 11 T cell receptor beta chains from one sample sequenced in a study of response to subunit inactivated influenza vaccine. TCRdb reanalysed the RT-PCR reads using MiXCR and keeps one entry per CDR3 protein. The sample holds more than 400,000 distinct CDR3 sequences, under 8.5% seen once. The source material was PBMCs from blood, sampled approximately 25 months after vaccination. These receptors all come from a man aged 50 to 69 who received an inactivated influenza vaccine.

A few counts support this clonotype. J is TRBJ2-7 and V is TRBV11-2, with 10 bases fitting TRBD1. The CDR3 contains 15 residues. The ends lost 5 bases at V and 4 bases at J; junction bases unmatched: 8. CDR1 and CDR2 from the germline V gene are SGHAT and FQNNGV. The CDR3 loop is CASSHRDRGVYEQYF. The CDR3 bases are TGTGCCAGCAGCCACCGGGACAGGGGAGTGTACGAGCAGTACTTC.

This clonotype was seen more than once but under ten times. The chain recombines TRBV6-2 or TRBV6-3 with TRBJ2-7; tentatively, D is TRBD1 or TRBD2 (7 bases each). Germline V gene data show CDR1 as MNHEY and CDR2 as SVGEGT. CDR3 length equals 16 residues. Trimming pared 2 bases from V and 0 bases from J, leaving 14 bases between. CDR3 in DNA: TGTGCCAGCAGTTACAGAGGCAGGGGGGGCTCCTACGAGCAGTACTTC. This translates into CASSYRGRGGSYEQYF.

V usage is TRBV14 and J usage is TRBJ1-1, with TRBD1 matching 9 bases. Germline CDR1 SGHDN, CDR2 FVKESK. With 4 bases clipped from V and 11 bases from J, the junction kept 8 bases outside the gene matches. This CDR3 has 13 residues. As DNA, the CDR3 is TGTGCCAGCAGCCTTGGGACAGGGCTGACGGCTTTCTTT. It encodes CASSLGTGLTAFF.

The table lists this clonotype with many counts. The V call is TRBV6-1, the J call TRBJ1-4, with D unresolved. Germline V lookup: CDR1 MNHNS, CDR2 SASEGT. The length of the CDR3 is 14 residues. The ends were cut back, 5 bases at V and 4 bases at J, with 11 bases in the middle. CDR3 DNA sequence: TGTGCCAGCAGTCGATACGGGGTTAATGAAAAACTGTTTTTT. Protein: CASSRYGVNEKLFF.

A few counts support this clonotype. The gene calls are TRBV5-5 and TRBJ2-3; D gene uncertain. Germline V lookup: CDR1 SGHKS, CDR2 YYEKEE (reference sequence). V was shortened by 0 bases and J by 2 bases, with 10 bases between the two germline ends. The length of the CDR3 is 15 residues. This CDR3 reads CASSLDGPATDTQYF. The CDR3 DNA follows: TGTGCCAGCAGCTTGGATGGGCCGGCCACAGATACGCAGTATTTT.

This clonotype was counted between two and nine times. The rearrangement uses TRBV4-1 and TRBJ2-7, with a weak D call TRBD2 (5 bases). Germline lookup yields CDR1 MGHRA and CDR2 YSYEKL. This CDR3 is built from 16 residues. With 1 base removed from V and 2 bases from J, the gap between germline ends came to 15 bases. This CDR3 is CASSQVSEPGTYEQYF. CDR3 in DNA: TGCGCCAGCAGCCAAGTGTCTGAACCGGGGACCTACGAGCAGTACTTC.

This clonotype has only a few counts. The CDR3 DNA reads as TGTGCCAGCTCAGACAGGGCCCTCACCTACAATGAGCAGTTCTTC. This sequence encodes CASSDRALTYNEQFF. The genes are TRBV18 and TRBJ2-1; 7 nucleotides agree with TRBD1. The CDR3 extends over 15 amino acids. V was clipped by 5 bases and J by 2 bases; unmatched bases: 6. CDR1 and CDR2 (germline): KGHSH, LQKENI.

This clonotype was counted a few times. The rearrangement joins TRBV12-3 or TRBV12-4 to TRBJ2-2; a weak D match, TRBD1 (6 bases). Trimming left V 2 bases short and J 7 bases short, with 11 bases between. This CDR3 has 14 residues. CDR3 in amino acids: CASSLTGWYGELFF. The DNA of the CDR3 is TGTGCCAGCAGTTTAACAGGGTGGTACGGGGAGCTGTTTTTT.

This clonotype was detected a few times. The rearrangement uses TRBV25-1 and TRBJ1-5; perhaps TRBD1 as D (5 bases). This CDR3 has 15 amino acids. Germline V gene sequence: CDR1 MGHDK, CDR2 SYGVNS. V lost 3 bases and J lost 0, with 9 bases in between. For the CDR3, the DNA is TGTGCCAGCAGTGAGAGACAGTATAGCAATCAGCCCCAGCATTTT. Protein product: CASSERQYSNQPQHF. The full variable domain, completed using reference TRBV25-1 and TRBJ1-5, is EADIYQTPRYLVIGTGKKITLECSQTMGHDKMYWYQQDPGMELHLIHYSYGVNSTEKGDLSSESTVSRIRTEHFPLTLESARPSHTSQYLCASSERQYSNQPQHFGDGTRLSIL.

A single count supports this clonotype. This CDR3 reads CASSPRLLYNEQFF. The CDR3 DNA follows: TGTGCCAGCAGCCCCCGGCTCCTCTACAATGAGCAGTTCTTC. V and J are TRBV5-6 and TRBJ2-1; unclear D gene. The CDR3 runs to 14 residues. Germline V lookup: CDR1 SGHDT, CDR2 YYEEEE. Trimming removed 4 bases at V and 3 bases at J, with 11 bases between.

This clonotype has a handful of counts. V is TRBV4-2 and J is TRBJ2-2; 10 nucleotides match TRBD2. Germline assignment: CDR1 LGHNA and CDR2 YNFKEQ. The CDR3 length is 17 residues. V shed 1 base and J 0 bases; nucleotides not matched to a gene: 2. The CDR3 sequence: CASSQVGLAANTGELFF. DNA of the CDR3: TGTGCCAGCAGCCAAGTCGGACTAGCGGCGAACACCGGGGAGCTGTTTTTT.